The T cell receptor (beta chain) described here comes from a study of CD4 T cells in relation to SARS-CoV-2 and coronaviruses. Study as a whole: TCR beta CDR3s were sequenced after roughly nine-day antigen culture of PBMCs.

Assay used: immunoSEQ multiplex PCR; TCRdb lists only in-frame clones, some missing. Of some 22,000 clones listed, around 75% are singletons. In the case of this clone: What it recognizes is unknown.

The unexposed donors gave CD4+ T cells in about 2010-2019, prior to COVID-19. CD4+ T cells were isolated from the cells after less than 13 days of culture. V lost 0 bases and J lost 2, with 14 bases in between. From germline, CDR1 is SGHAT and CDR2 FQNNGV. The CDR3 is made up of 16 amino acids. V is TRBV11-2 and J is TRBJ2-7, with D perhaps TRBD2 (7 bases). The clonotype originates from a human donor in good health. Material for sequencing was CD4+ T cells from PBMCs, cultured in vitro. The CDR3 DNA follows: TGTGCCAGCAGCTTAGATCGTCAGGGGAGGGCCTACGAGCAGTACTTC. Protein: CASSLDRQGRAYEQYF.